This T cell receptor beta chain emerged from a study of early T cells in non-severe SARS-CoV-2 infection. Points from the study as a whole: Using VDJdb, the matching emphasized anti-spike CD8 responses while missing private and CD4 specificities.

This clonotype was detected ten times or more. Its antigen is unidentified. Attachment of unique molecular identifiers was made to individual cDNA molecules. TCRdb itself ran the 5' RACE reads through MiXCR, one entry per CDR3 protein. The table has tens of thousands of distinct CDR3 sequences, about 11% seen once. This sample comprised whole blood, obtained at baseline. The receptor was derived from an adult who was a healthcare worker with PCR-confirmed SARS-CoV-2 infection or an uninfected control (not recorded which).

This CDR3 is CASSLGDRGSGANVLTF. As DNA, the CDR3 is TGTGCCAGCAGCCTAGGGGACAGGGGCTCTGGGGCCAACGTCCTGACTTTC. The V and J genes are TRBV7-8 and TRBJ2-6; 10 bases line up with TRBD1. This CDR3 is built from 17 residues. The germline V gene encodes CDR1 SGHVS and CDR2 FQNEAQ. V dropped 5 bases and J dropped 0; count of bases not matched to a gene: 4.